The source of this T cell receptor (beta chain) is a study of PD-L1 blockade in urothelial cancer. The table came from immunoSEQ multiplex PCR; TCRdb's copy has only in-frame clones and leaves some out. The table includes 15,000 to 20,000 clones, around 86% detected once. Time point indicated: peripheral blood 6 weeks after treatment start. V lost 8 bases to trimming and J lost 0 bases; unmatched junction nucleotides: 10. CDR1 SNHLY and CDR2 FYNNEI come from the germline V gene. The CDR3 covers 16 residues. This TCR was recovered from a man aged 50 to 60 with urothelial cancer. The sequences come from PBMCs, collected around atezolizumab (anti-PD-L1) treatment. This chain joins TRBV2 and TRBJ1-3, with TRBD1 identical over 7 bases. The CDR3: CASDSGQTFSGNTIYF. The CDR3 DNA is TGTGCCAGCGATTCGGGACAGACTTTCTCTGGAAACACCATATATTTT.